A selection of T cell receptor beta chains follows, all from one sample in a study of blood T cell repertoires in COVID-19. Produced via immunoSEQ multiplex PCR; TCRdb's table is partial and in-frame only. The sample has approximately 200,000 clones, approximately 84% seen once. Sequenced material: peripheral blood. These receptors were taken from a man aged 45-60 years who had recovered from COVID-19. The CDR3 runs from the conserved cysteine through the conserved F or W. Fields, in order: D gene, J gene, clone size, V gene, CDR3 DNA, CDR3 protein. The D gene is left open where the match is weak. Size values are once, few and many counts, or a class for expanded clones, and some rows have none.

>.|TRBJ2-1|.|TRBV4-1
TGCGCCAGCAGCCAAGAAACGGCGGGATATTCTCGGGGTGAGCAGTTCTTC
CASSQETAGYSRGEQFF
>TRBD1|TRBJ1-5|.|TRBV30
TGTGCCTGGAGTGCATGGACAGGAGTCCCTAGCAATCAGCCCCAGCATTTT
CAWSAWTGVPSNQPQHF
>TRBD1|TRBJ1-1|.|TRBV10-2
TGCGCCAGCAGGGACAGGGCTGACACTGAAGCTTTCTTT
CASRDRADTEAFF
>.|TRBJ2-6|.|TRBV11-2
TGTGCCAGCAGCTTCACAGTCTCTGGGGCCAACGTCCTGACTTTC
CASSFTVSGANVLTF
>.|TRBJ1-4|.|TRBV6-5
TGTGCCAGCAGTTACAGCGGGAGTGAAAAACTGTTTTTT
CASSYSGSEKLFF
>.|TRBJ2-2|few|TRBV6-5
TGTGCCAGCAGTTACTCCGGTCAAAACACCGGGGAGCTGTTTTTT
CASSYSGQNTGELFF
>TRBD1|TRBJ2-1|once|TRBV6-4
TGTGCCAGCAGTGCGGGACAGGGTACCTACAATGAGCAGTTCTTC
CASSAGQGTYNEQFF
>.|TRBJ2-3|.|TRBV2
TGTGCCAGCAGTGTACAAAGAGGACTCACAGATACGCAGTATTTT
CASSVQRGLTDTQYF
>TRBD2|TRBJ2-7|.|TRBV18
TGTGCCAGCTCACCGAGACTAGCGGGAGGACCAAGCGCCTACGAGCAGTACTTC
CASSPRLAGGPSAYEQYF
>.|TRBJ2-1|once|TRBV18
TGTGCCAGCTCACCACAATCGTACAATGAGCAGTTCTTC
CASSPQSYNEQFF
>.|TRBJ2-1|.|TRBV30
TGTGCCTGGAGCCAGGTCCACGAGCAGTTCTTC
CAWSQVHEQFF
>.|TRBJ1-1|.|TRBV7-9
TGTGCCAGCAGCTCGGGAGGGGGCACTGAAGCTTTCTTT
CASSSGGGTEAFF
>.|TRBJ2-7|.|TRBV15
TGTGCCACCAGCAGAAGATACAGGGACGAGCAGTACTTC
CATSRRYRDEQYF
>TRBD1|TRBJ2-7|.|TRBV29-1
TGCAGCGTAAAAGGACAGGGCAAAGCCTACGAGCAGTACTTC
CSVKGQGKAYEQYF
>.|TRBJ2-1|.|TRBV6-1
TGTGCCAGCAGTGATCACAGAGACAATGAGCAGTTCTTC
CASSDHRDNEQFF
>.|TRBJ1-3|.|TRBV9
TGTGCCAGCAGCGTGAGCGGAGCTTCTGGAAACACCATATATTTT
CASSVSGASGNTIYF
>TRBD1|TRBJ1-6|.|TRBV28
TGTGCCAGCAGACCCCGGGACAGTTATAATTCACCCCTCCACTTT
CASRPRDSYNSPLHF
>TRBD1|TRBJ1-2|once|TRBV27
TGTGCCAGCAGCCCCGGACAGGGACAGAACTATGGCTACACCTTC
CASSPGQGQNYGYTF
>.|TRBJ2-2|.|TRBV5-1
TGCGCCAGCAGCTTCAGGGGTTCCGGGGAGCTGTTTTTT
CASSFRGSGELFF
>.|TRBJ2-7|.|TRBV6-5
TGTGCCAGCAGTTACTCGACAGCGCGCTACGAGCAGTACTTC
CASSYSTARYEQYF
>.|TRBJ1-1|.|TRBV25-1
TGTGCCAGCAGTGAACCAGGGAAGAACACTGAAGCTTTCTTT
CASSEPGKNTEAFF
>.|TRBJ2-3|.|TRBV2
TGTGCCAACTTCCGCGGCCCAAGCACAGATACGCAGTATTTT
CANFRGPSTDTQYF
>TRBD1|TRBJ1-2|.|TRBV5-5
TGTGCCAGCAGCTTGGCCTTATTACAGGGGGCGGATGGCTACACCTTC
CASSLALLQGADGYTF
>TRBD1|TRBJ2-1|.|TRBV29-1
TGCAGCGCTACGGGACAGGCTACCCCCTACAATGAGCAGTTCTTC
CSATGQATPYNEQFF
>TRBD1|TRBJ2-2|.|TRBV7-2
TGTGCCAGCAGCTTTAGACAGGGTACGAACACCGGGGAGCTGTTTTTT
CASSFRQGTNTGELFF
>TRBD2|TRBJ2-1|.|TRBV11-3
TGTGCCAGCAGCCCTGAAGCGGGGGTGACACATGAGCAGTTCTTC
CASSPEAGVTHEQFF
>.|TRBJ1-2|few|TRBV19
TGTGCCAGTAGTGTACAGGGAACCTATGGCTACACCTTC
CASSVQGTYGYTF
>TRBD2|TRBJ2-7|.|TRBV11-2
TGTGCCAGCAGCTTAGATGGGACTAGCGCCACCTACGAGCAGTACTTC
CASSLDGTSATYEQYF
>TRBD2|TRBJ2-1|.|TRBV5-4
TGTGCCAGCAGCTTGGGCCCCACTAGCGGGAGGAATGAGCAGTTCTTC
CASSLGPTSGRNEQFF
>.|TRBJ2-7|.|TRBV19
TGTGCCAGTAGTATAGGTGTAACCTACGAGCAGTACTTC
CASSIGVTYEQYF
>TRBD2|TRBJ2-3|.|TRBV28
TGTGCCAGCTTGGGGACTATCATCACAGATACGCAGTATTTT
CASLGTIITDTQYF
>.|TRBJ2-7|few|TRBV7-9
TGTGCCAGCAGCGCAGGCGAGCCCTCCTACGAGCAGTACTTC
CASSAGEPSYEQYF
>.|TRBJ1-2|.|TRBV30
TGTGCCTGGAGTGGGCAGGGATGGGGTGGCTACACCTTC
CAWSGQGWGGYTF
>TRBD2|TRBJ2-2|.|TRBV27
TGTGCCAGCAGTCCGGGACTAGCGGGAGCCGGGGAGCTGTTTTTT
CASSPGLAGAGELFF
>.|TRBJ1-2|.|TRBV20-1
TGCAGTGCTAGTTTGGGGGCGCAAGGCTACACCTTC
CSASLGAQGYTF
>.|TRBJ1-2|few|TRBV7-9
TGTGCCAGCAGCTTAGTCGCAGGGAGGATCTATGGCTACACCTTC
CASSLVAGRIYGYTF
>TRBD1|TRBJ1-2|.|TRBV25-1
TGTGCCAGCGGGACAGGCTATGGCTACACCTTC
CASGTGYGYTF
>.|TRBJ1-1|.|TRBV14
TGTGCCAGCAGCCAAGGCGGGAACACTGAAGCTTTCTTT
CASSQGGNTEAFF
>.|TRBJ2-3|.|TRBV5-3
TGTGCCAGAAGCTCCAGGGGGACTAGCACAGATACGCAGTATTTT
CARSSRGTSTDTQYF
>.|TRBJ1-1|.|TRBV5-8
TGTGCCAGCAGCCCACCGGGGGTGGGGCGAAGGAGAACTGAAGCTTTCTTT
CASSPPGVGRRRTEAFF
>TRBD2|TRBJ2-1|once|TRBV6-2/TRBV6-3
TGTGCCAGCAGCCCGTCCGGGAGGCTCAATGAGCAGTTCTTC
CASSPSGRLNEQFF
>TRBD2|TRBJ2-1|once|TRBV5-1
TGCGCCAGCAGCGTGGCGGGAGACTTTGAGCAGTTCTTC
CASSVAGDFEQFF
>TRBD1|TRBJ1-1|.|TRBV28
TGTGCCAGCAGGCCAGGGGGTTTGACTGAAGCTTTCTTT
CASRPGGLTEAFF
>.|TRBJ2-2|.|TRBV6-5
TGTGCCAGCACCCTCAGGGGGGCCGGGGAGCTGTTTTTT
CASTLRGAGELFF
>TRBD1|TRBJ2-7|.|TRBV6-5
TGTGCCAGCAGAAACAGGGGCCCCTACGAGCAGTACTTC
CASRNRGPYEQYF
>.|TRBJ1-1|few|TRBV2
TGTGCCAGCAGTGCCCAGGGGATGAACACTGAAGCTTTCTTT
CASSAQGMNTEAFF
>.|TRBJ2-7|.|TRBV4-2
TGTGCCAGCAGCCTGGGACTTACTGGGGCCTACGAGCAGTACTTC
CASSLGLTGAYEQYF
>.|TRBJ1-2|few|TRBV28
TGTGCCAGCAGCCTCCAGGGACAAGTTATTCACTATGGCTACACCTTC
CASSLQGQVIHYGYTF
>TRBD2|TRBJ2-3|.|TRBV18
TGTGCCAGCTCACCGCGGGGGGCTAGCACAGATACGCAGTATTTT
CASSPRGASTDTQYF
>TRBD1|TRBJ2-7|once|TRBV30
TGTGCCTGCCGGGACAGGGATGCGCAGCAGTACTTC
CACRDRDAQQYF
>.|TRBJ1-4|.|TRBV7-8
TGTGCCAGCAGCCCGCGGACACCAACTAATGAAAAACTGTTTTTT
CASSPRTPTNEKLFF
>.|TRBJ1-4|.|TRBV27
TGTGCCAGCCGACATTGGCCCGCAACTAATGAAAAACTGTTTTTT
CASRHWPATNEKLFF
>.|TRBJ2-1|.|TRBV6-5
TGTGCCAGCAGTTACGGGGCAGGCGAGAATGAGCAGTTCTTC
CASSYGAGENEQFF
>TRBD1|TRBJ2-7|.|TRBV6-5
TGTGCCAGCAGCTTGGGGGGACAGGGCTACGAGCAGTACTTC
CASSLGGQGYEQYF
>.|TRBJ2-2|.|TRBV24-1
TGTGCCACCGGGAGGGAGGGGGGCACCGGGGAGCTGTTTTTT
CATGREGGTGELFF
>.|TRBJ2-3|.|TRBV30
TGTGCCTGGGGGATGCCCAATACTCCGCAGTATTTT
CAWGMPNTPQYF
>TRBD1|TRBJ2-7|.|TRBV19
TGTGCCAGTAGTACCGGTAGACAGGGCTCCGAGCAGTACTTC
CASSTGRQGSEQYF